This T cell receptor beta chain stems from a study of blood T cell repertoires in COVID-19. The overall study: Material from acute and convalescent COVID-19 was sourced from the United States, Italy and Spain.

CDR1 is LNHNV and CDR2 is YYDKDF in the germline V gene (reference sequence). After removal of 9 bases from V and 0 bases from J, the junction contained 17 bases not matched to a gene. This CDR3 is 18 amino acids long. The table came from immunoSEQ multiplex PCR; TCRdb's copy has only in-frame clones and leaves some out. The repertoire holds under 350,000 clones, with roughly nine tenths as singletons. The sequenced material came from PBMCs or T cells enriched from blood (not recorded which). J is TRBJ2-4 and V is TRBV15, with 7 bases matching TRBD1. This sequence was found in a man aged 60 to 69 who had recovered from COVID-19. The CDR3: CATSRGRFNRLAKNIQYF. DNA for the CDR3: TGTGCCACATCGAGGGGGCGTTTTAATCGGTTAGCCAAAAACATTCAGTACTTC.